Following are 26 T cell receptor beta chains from one sample sequenced in a study of T-cell reconstitution after alpha-beta-depleted transplantation in children. Preparation of the TCRbeta library was carried out with unique molecular identifiers. TCRdb recomputed calls from the PCR reads with MiXCR, one row per CDR3 protein. The sample contains 350,000 to 500,000 distinct CDR3 sequences, around two fifths of which appear only once. This sample comprised PBMCs, obtained before TCRalphabeta/CD19-depleted stem cell transplant. The receptors come from a girl under 10 years old with aplastic anemia, due to receive a stem cell transplant.

The chain joins TRBV2 to TRBJ2-1; 8 bases map to TRBD2. This CDR3 comprises 13 residues. Germline trimming cut 6 bases from V and 8 bases from J; bases unmatched to any gene: 6. CDR1 is SNHLY and CDR2 is FYNNEI in the germline V gene. The CDR3 nucleotides are TGTGCCAGCAGGCGGGAGGTGGGCCATGAGCAGTTCTTC. Its protein is CASRREVGHEQFF. The full variable domain, its missing parts supplied by reference TRBV2 and TRBJ2-1, is EPEVTQTPSHQVTQMGQEVILRCVPISNHLYFYWYRQILGQKVEFLVSFYNNEISEKSEIFDDQFSVERPDGSNFTLKIRSTKLEDSAMYFCASRREVGHEQFFGPGTRLTVL.

The rearrangement joins TRBV19 to TRBJ2-1; D perhaps matches TRBD2 (5 bases). CDR3 length equals 17 residues. Germline-derived CDR1 and CDR2 are LNHDA and SQIVND (reference sequence). Trimming stripped 4 bases from V and 0 bases from J, with 16 bases between. The CDR3: CASSNIGSFISYNEQFF. In nucleotides, the CDR3 is TGTGCCAGTAGTAATATTGGGAGCTTCATCTCCTACAATGAGCAGTTCTTC.

This clonotype came up a few times. V is TRBV7-7 and J is TRBJ2-2; 9 bases align to TRBD2. This CDR3 comprises 17 residues. Germline loops: CDR1 SSHAT, CDR2 FNYEAQ (reference sequence). V trimming: 5 bases; J trimming: 5 bases; junction bases outside the gene matches: 12. DNA of the CDR3: TGTGCCAGCAGCCCCCTTGGATTAGCGGGAGTTACCGGGGAGCTGTTTTTT. Its protein is CASSPLGLAGVTGELFF.

This clonotype turned up a few times. Here the CDR3 reads CASSLNDAGASGGGVTDTQYF. The CDR3 coding sequence is TGTGCCAGCAGCTTAAACGACGCCGGGGCAAGCGGGGGTGGGGTGACAGATACGCAGTATTTT. This chain uses TRBV7-6 with TRBJ2-3; 8 bases map to TRBD2. V trimming: 2 bases; J trimming: 3 bases; junction bases outside the gene matches: 22. The germline V gene encodes CDR1 SGHVS and CDR2 FNYEAQ. The CDR3 sequence is 21 residues long.

The rearrangement joins TRBV12-3 or TRBV12-4 to TRBJ2-1; 12 nucleotides agree with TRBD2. This CDR3 is 16 amino acids long. The J segment lost 6 bases and the V segment lost 5 bases, leaving 8 bases of the junction unmatched. This CDR3 reads CASSPSLAGGPNEQFF. CDR3 sequence (DNA): TGTGCCAGCAGTCCATCCCTAGCGGGGGGGCCCAATGAGCAGTTCTTC.

CDR3 residues: CSVQQRGRNRDTLILYQETQYF. CDR3 coding DNA: TGCAGCGTCCAACAAAGGGGTCGGAACCGGGACACCTTAATACTGTACCAAGAGACCCAGTACTTC. The rearrangement joins TRBV29-1 to TRBJ2-5, with D perhaps TRBD1 (6 bases). Germline values: CDR1 SQVTM, CDR2 ANQGSEA. The V end lost 6 bases, the J end lost 0 bases, and 38 bases lay between the germline ends. This CDR3 has 22 residues.

CDR3 in amino acids: CSARVGGTGTAYEQYF. The CDR3 nucleotides are TGCAGTGCTAGAGTGGGTGGGACGGGGACTGCCTACGAGCAGTACTTC. V is TRBV20-1 and J is TRBJ2-7, with D possibly TRBD2 on 6 matching bases. V lost 1 base and J lost 2, with 18 bases in between. This CDR3 has 16 amino acids. Germline-derived CDR1 and CDR2 are DFQATT and SNEGSKA (reference sequence).

The chain joins TRBV7-2 to TRBJ2-3; D might be TRBD2 (5 bases). The CDR3 length is 16 residues. Trimming stripped 5 bases from V and 0 bases from J, with 15 bases between. Germline-derived CDR1 and CDR2 are SGHTA and FQGNSA. CDR3 sequence: CASSPGRGPSTDTQYF. CDR3 DNA sequence: TGTGCCAGCAGCCCCGGAAGAGGGCCCAGCACAGATACGCAGTATTTT.

The gene calls are TRBV20-1 and TRBJ1-2, with D possibly being TRBD1 (6 bases). This CDR3 comprises 15 residues. CDR1 is DFQATT and CDR2 is SNEGSKA in the germline V gene (reference sequence). Deletions cut 7 bases from V and 8 bases from J, with 26 bases between. The CDR3 DNA follows: TGCAGTGGATATGGGCGGCAGGGGCAAACGGGGGGCTACACCTTC. Amino acid sequence: CSGYGRQGQTGGYTF.

The chain links TRBV6-4 to TRBJ1-2, with unresolved D. The germline CDR1 and CDR2 sequences are MRHNA and SNTAGT. The CDR3 is made up of 15 amino acids. V shed 0 bases and J shed 6 bases, with 14 bases lying between them. The CDR3 DNA sequence: TGTGCCAGCAGTGACTCGGTTGGAGGGAGCCATGGCTACACCTTC. Translation gives CASSDSVGGSHGYTF.

The chain combines TRBV7-2 with TRBJ1-2; possibly TRBD1 for D (5 bases). This CDR3 has 14 amino acids. Looked up from germline, CDR1 is SGHTA and CDR2 is FQGNSA. V was cut by 5 bases and J by 8 bases, with 18 bases left in between. In DNA, the CDR3 is TGTGCCAGCAGCACGCCGGGGACCTTTTGGGGCTACACCTTC. Its protein is CASSTPGTFWGYTF.

This clonotype was seen only a few times. The J gene is TRBJ1-2, the V gene TRBV7-6; maybe TRBD1 (5 bases). The CDR3 spans 15 residues. Germline CDR1 and CDR2: SGHVS and FNYEAQ. V lost 5 bases to trimming and J lost 8 bases, with 21 bases between them. This CDR3 reads CASSQEEVSREGYTF. The CDR3, as DNA: TGTGCCAGCAGCCAAGAGGAGGTTTCCAGGGAGGGCTACACCTTC.

This clonotype was detected many times. The chain couples TRBV6-5 to TRBJ1-6; no reliable D call. The germline V and J ends were trimmed by 5 bases and 13 bases, with 15 bases remaining between them. The CDR3 is 13 amino acids. Germline lookup yields CDR1 MNHEY and CDR2 SVGAGI. In nucleotides, the CDR3 is TGTGCCAGCAGTCTCCCGGGCCGCCGGCCCCTCCACTTT. Protein product: CASSLPGRRPLHF.

The chain employs TRBV7-3 and TRBJ2-1; D call uncertain. V lost 5 bases to trimming and J lost 2 bases, with 10 bases between them. Germline CDR1 is SGHTA and CDR2 is FQGTGA. This CDR3 is 14 amino acids long. The CDR3 loop is CASSGHPPYNEQFF. The CDR3 DNA reads TGTGCCAGCAGCGGCCATCCGCCCTACAATGAGCAGTTCTTC.

This chain uses TRBV12-3 or TRBV12-4 with TRBJ1-3; tentatively, D is TRBD1 (6 bases). Trimming pared 8 bases from V and 8 bases from J, leaving 19 bases between. CDR3 size: 14 residues. The CDR3 spells CASSQQGRVDTIYF. CDR3 DNA: TGTGCCAGCTCCCAGCAGGGGCGGGTAGACACCATATATTTT.

The table lists this clonotype with many counts. CDR3 region: CASSYRELGYEQYF. The CDR3, as DNA: TGTGCCAGCAGTTACAGGGAATTAGGCTACGAGCAGTACTTC. This chain links TRBV12-3 or TRBV12-4 with TRBJ2-7; maybe TRBD1 (6 bases). V lost 4 bases to trimming and J lost 3 bases, with 13 bases between them. The CDR3 covers 14 residues.

There are a few counts of this clonotype. The V and J genes are TRBV10-3 and TRBJ2-6; D not resolved. CDR3 size: 15 residues. V gave up 0 bases and J gave up 0 bases, with 3 bases separating them. Germline V gene sequence: CDR1 ENHRY, CDR2 SYGVKD. The CDR3 bases are TGTGCCATCAGTGAGTCGGACTCTGGGGCCAACGTCCTGACTTTC. The encoded protein is CAISESDSGANVLTF.

This clonotype occurred many times. The chain recombines TRBV5-1 with TRBJ1-1; weak D call: TRBD1 (5 bases). This CDR3 is 15 amino acids long. Trimming cost V 5 bases and J 7 bases, with 21 bases left between them. Per the germline V gene, CDR1 is SGHRS and CDR2 is YFSETQ. For the CDR3, the DNA is TGCGCCAGCAGTTCCCACCGGCCCGGGGGGATTGAAGCTTTCTTT. It codes for CASSSHRPGGIEAFF.

V usage is TRBV20-1 and J usage is TRBJ2-1; D not resolved. Germline V gives CDR1 DFQATT, CDR2 SNEGSKA (reference sequence). The CDR3 sequence is 13 residues long. V gave up 3 bases and J gave up 5 bases, with 11 bases separating them. CDR3 in DNA: TGCAGTGCTAGGGCCGTGACTCACAATGAGCAGTTCTTC. Encoded protein: CSARAVTHNEQFF.

The rearrangement links TRBV20-1 to TRBJ2-3; D unclear. The germline V gene has CDR1 DFQATT and CDR2 SNEGSKA (reference sequence). V was cut by 0 bases and J by 5 bases, with 9 bases left in between. This CDR3 spans 13 amino acids. The CDR3 nucleotides are TGCAGTGCTAGAGATTCTGGTGGAGATACGCAGTATTTT. The encoded protein is CSARDSGGDTQYF.

The chain couples TRBV9 to TRBJ2-2; a possible D gene is TRBD2 (6 bases). The ends were cut back, 3 bases at V and 2 bases at J, with 11 bases in the middle. CDR1 is SGDLS, CDR2 YYNGEE, per germline. CDR3 length: 15 residues. The CDR3 protein is CASSGRDSNTGELFF. In nucleotides, the CDR3 is TGTGCCAGCAGCGGCCGGGACTCTAACACCGGGGAGCTGTTTTTT.

The gene calls are TRBV20-1 and TRBJ2-7; TRBD2 matches 8 bases. The CDR3 loop spans 14 amino acids. CDR1 and CDR2 from the germline V gene are DFQATT and SNEGSKA (reference sequence). Trimming at V came to 4 bases and at J to 4 bases, leaving 9 bases not matched to a gene. CDR3 in DNA: TGCAGTGCTACCGGAGCGGGAGTCAAGTACGAGCAGTACTTC. Its protein product is CSATGAGVKYEQYF.

Ten or more counts support this clonotype. The chain joins TRBV4-3 to TRBJ2-3, with D tentatively TRBD1 (6 bases). With 0 bases removed from V and 2 bases from J, the gap between germline ends came to 12 bases. The CDR3 runs 16 residues. Germline loops: CDR1 LGHNA, CDR2 YSLEER. CDR3 residues: CASSQEGARYTDTQYF. In DNA form, the CDR3 reads TGCGCCAGCAGCCAAGAGGGGGCGCGTTACACAGATACGCAGTATTTT.

V and J are TRBV19 and TRBJ1-5, with 8 positions matching TRBD1. V trimming: 5 bases; J trimming: 5 bases; junction bases outside the gene matches: 5. Germline values: CDR1 LNHDA, CDR2 SQIVND (reference sequence). This CDR3 is built from 14 residues. CDR3 sequence: CASSADRGHQPQHF. The CDR3 DNA sequence: TGTGCCAGTAGTGCCGACAGGGGACATCAGCCCCAGCATTTT. Together with reference TRBV19 and TRBJ1-5, the CDR3 gives the full variable domain: DGGITQSPKYLFRKEGQNVTLSCEQNLNHDAMYWYRQDPGQGLRLIYYSQIVNDFQKGDIAEGYSVSREKKESFPLTVTSAQKNPTAFYLCASSADRGHQPQHFGDGTRLSIL.

The V call is TRBV12-3 or TRBV12-4, the J call TRBJ1-1, with unresolved D. The germline V and J ends were trimmed by 5 bases and 0 bases, with 10 bases remaining between them. The CDR3 loop spans 14 amino acids. CDR3 sequence: CASSQSQVNTEAFF. The CDR3 region has the DNA TGTGCCAGCAGTCAATCCCAAGTGAACACTGAAGCTTTCTTT.

CDR3 sequence (DNA): TGTGCCAGCAGTGCCCTCCTAGGGAATGAGCAGTTCTTC. Amino acids: CASSALLGNEQFF. The V call is TRBV12-3 or TRBV12-4, the J call TRBJ2-1; D remains ambiguous. With 5 bases removed from V and 7 bases from J, the gap between germline ends came to 12 bases. This CDR3 has 13 residues.